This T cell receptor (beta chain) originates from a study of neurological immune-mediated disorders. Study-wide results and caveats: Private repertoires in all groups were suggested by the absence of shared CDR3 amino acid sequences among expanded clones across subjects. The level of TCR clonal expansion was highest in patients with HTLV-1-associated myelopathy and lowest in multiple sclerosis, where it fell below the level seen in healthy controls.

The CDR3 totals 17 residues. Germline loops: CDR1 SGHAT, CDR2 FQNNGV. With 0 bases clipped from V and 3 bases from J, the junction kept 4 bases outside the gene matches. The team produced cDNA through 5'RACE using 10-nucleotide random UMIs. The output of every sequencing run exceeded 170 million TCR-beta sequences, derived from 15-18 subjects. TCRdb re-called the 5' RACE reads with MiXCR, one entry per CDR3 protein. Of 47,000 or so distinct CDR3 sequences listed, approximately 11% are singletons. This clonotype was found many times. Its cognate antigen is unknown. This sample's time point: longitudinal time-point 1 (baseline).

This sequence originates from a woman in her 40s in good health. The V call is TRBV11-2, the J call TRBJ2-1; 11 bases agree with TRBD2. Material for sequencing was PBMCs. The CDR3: CASSLDPSGGFYNEQFF. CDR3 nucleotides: TGTGCCAGCAGCTTAGATCCTAGCGGGGGGTTCTACAATGAGCAGTTCTTC.